This T cell receptor beta chain was retrieved from a study of T-cell reconstitution after alpha-beta-depleted transplantation in children. Using unique molecular identifiers, the investigators prepared the TCRbeta library. In TCRdb, the PCR reads were re-called with MiXCR into one record per CDR3 protein. Of around 370,000 distinct CDR3 sequences in the sample, approximately 10% were seen once. The junction had 6 bases not matched to a gene; V was cut back by 0 bases and J by 6 bases. CDR1 SGHAT and CDR2 FQNNGV come from the germline V gene. There are 16 residues in the CDR3. The V call is TRBV11-2, the J call TRBJ2-3; 10 nucleotides match TRBD2. The source of this sequence is a human donor who donated a stem cell graft to a child with acute lymphoblastic leukemia. Sequences were derived from PBMCs from the stem cell graft donor, sampled from the stem cell graft. CDR3 region: CASSLDQSGRVDTQYF. The CDR3 coding sequence is TGTGCCAGCAGCTTAGATCAAAGCGGGAGGGTGGATACGCAGTATTTT.